This T cell receptor (beta chain) was sequenced for a study of T cells in Graves' hyperthyroidism and ophthalmopathy. V was trimmed by 3 bases and J by 4 bases, leaving 14 bases between them. This CDR3 has 15 amino acids. Germline CDR1 reads SGHTA; CDR2 reads FQGTGA. The table lists this clonotype with a few counts. RNA transcripts gave rise to amplified TCR beta CDR3 regions. When the TCR CDR3 underwent first-round RT-PCR, the HTBI primer set was used. One entry per CDR3 protein, called by TCRdb with MiXCR from the multiplex PCR reads. Seen here are about 260,000 distinct CDR3 sequences, approximately 20% observed once, and the top ten hold about 60%.

Sequences were obtained from blood. The TCR originated in a man younger than 40 with Graves' ophthalmopathy. This chain uses TRBV7-3 with TRBJ2-3, with D possibly matching TRBD1 (6 bases). Written as DNA, the CDR3 is TGTGCCAGCAGCTTTCACAGGGACCCCCCAGATACGCAGTATTTT. Its translation: CASSFHRDPPDTQYF.